The present entry profiles one T cell receptor (beta chain) with its context. The data stem from a study of blood T cell repertoires in COVID-19. Study context: PBMCs, B-cell-depleted T cells, or T cells were the source of the cDNA or gDNA that made up the material.

Germline V lookup: CDR1 SGHRS, CDR2 YFSETQ. The CDR3 totals 12 residues. Between the trimmed V and J ends, which lost 3 bases and 3 bases, there was a span of 7 bases. Produced via immunoSEQ multiplex PCR; TCRdb's table is partial and in-frame only. The table has roughly 53,000 clones, 65% to 90% seen once. This clonotype was obtained from a human donor in a cohort sampled during active COVID-19. The chain couples TRBV5-1 to TRBJ2-7; D not resolved. Sample: peripheral blood. The CDR3 nucleotides read TGCGCCAGCAGCTACGGCGGCTACGAGCAGTACTTC. It translates to CASSYGGYEQYF.